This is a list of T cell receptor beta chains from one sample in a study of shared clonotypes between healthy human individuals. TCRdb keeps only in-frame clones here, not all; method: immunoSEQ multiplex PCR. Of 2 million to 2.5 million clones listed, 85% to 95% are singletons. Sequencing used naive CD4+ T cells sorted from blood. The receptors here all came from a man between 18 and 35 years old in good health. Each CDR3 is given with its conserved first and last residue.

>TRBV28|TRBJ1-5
CASSWGQGMAQPQHF
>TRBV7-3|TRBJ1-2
CASSPGGQGYGYTF
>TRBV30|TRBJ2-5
CALSRDRGLVETQYF
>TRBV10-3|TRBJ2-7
CAISGLLSSRGNEQYF
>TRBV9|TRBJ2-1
CASSTNNEQFF
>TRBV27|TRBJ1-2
CASSLSRVTGGANYGYTF
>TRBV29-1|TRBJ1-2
CSVWDRDIPNYGYTF
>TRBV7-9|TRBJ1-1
CASSPTRQNTEAFF
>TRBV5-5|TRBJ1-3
CASSNDRRYSGNTIYF
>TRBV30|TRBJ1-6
CAWSGGNSPLHF
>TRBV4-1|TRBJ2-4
CASSQVGVSLRNIQYF
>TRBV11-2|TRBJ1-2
CASSSPQGSSGYTF
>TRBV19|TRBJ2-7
CASRPTGGYEQYF
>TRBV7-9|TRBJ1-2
CASSLGAGEGYGYTF
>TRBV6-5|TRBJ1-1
CASSYSRASNTEAFF
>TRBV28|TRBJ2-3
CASEFGSLAATQYF
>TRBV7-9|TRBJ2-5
CASSPLSGGQETQYF
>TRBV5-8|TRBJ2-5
CASSRSDRVETQYF
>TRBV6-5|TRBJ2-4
CATQDMLAKNIQYF
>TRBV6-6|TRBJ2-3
CASIGDRGPADTQYF
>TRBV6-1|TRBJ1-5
CASSEGQGRNQPQHF
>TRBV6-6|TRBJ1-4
CASSPSDRGRNEKLFF
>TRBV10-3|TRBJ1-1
CAITGDLNTEAFF
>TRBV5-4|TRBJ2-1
CASSPEVGLVYNEQFF
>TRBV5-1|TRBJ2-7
CASALQGALSYEQYF
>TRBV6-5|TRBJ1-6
CASSYLTGGAPLHF
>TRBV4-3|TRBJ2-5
CASSQEGKGREETQYF
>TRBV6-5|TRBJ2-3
CASSRGSDRTQYF
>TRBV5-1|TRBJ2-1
CASSLDGTSGSYNEQFF
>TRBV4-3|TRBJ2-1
CASSQGALGSYNEQFF
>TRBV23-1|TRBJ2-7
CASSPGTGYEQYF
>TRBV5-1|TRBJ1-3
CASSGPSGNTIYF
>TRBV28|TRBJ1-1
CASTGQDNKNTEAFF
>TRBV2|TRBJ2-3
CASSKTSETDTQYF
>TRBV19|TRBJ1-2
CASSIPGTTSNYGYTF
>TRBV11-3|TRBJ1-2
CASSSPKHTEGYSGYTF
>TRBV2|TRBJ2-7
CASSQSRGIDEQYF
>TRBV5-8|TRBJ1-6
CASSSLLRNNSPLHF
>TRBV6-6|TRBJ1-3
CASSYDGHSGNTIYF
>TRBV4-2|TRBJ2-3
CASSQTSGRAGDTQYF
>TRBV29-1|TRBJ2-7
CSVVVQGVGSGEQYF
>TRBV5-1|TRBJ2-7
CASSPGTGTYEQYF
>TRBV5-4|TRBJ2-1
CASSSGTSGYNEQFF
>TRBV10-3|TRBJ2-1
CAISAGGNSYNEQFF
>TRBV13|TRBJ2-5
CASGGLQETQYF
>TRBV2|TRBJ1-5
CASSDTGSLQPQHF
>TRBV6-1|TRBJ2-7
CASRRNQDPSYEQYF
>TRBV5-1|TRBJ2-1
CASSLGQGVGNEQFF
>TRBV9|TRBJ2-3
CASRKTSGSLDTQYF
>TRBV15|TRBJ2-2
CAINTGELFF
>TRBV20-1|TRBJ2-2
CSAIAGELFF
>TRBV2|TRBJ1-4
CASDRRANEKLFF
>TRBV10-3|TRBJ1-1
CAISAENTEAFF
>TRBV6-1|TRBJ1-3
CASSEGEGPRSGNTIYF
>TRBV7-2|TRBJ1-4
CASSPRQGSEKLFF